A single sample is the source of the 27 T cell receptor beta chains below, sequenced in a study of cytomegalovirus exposure and HLA in healthy donors. 60 Vbeta and 13 Jbeta primers were used in PCR. TCRdb's copy holds only in-frame clones and misses some; the assay was immunoSEQ multiplex PCR. The repertoire includes over 100,000 clones, roughly three quarters of them detected once, and more than 1.1% sits in the top ten. The sample comprised PBMCs. All receptors derive from a woman between 35 and 50 years old in good health and CMV-seronegative.

The V gene is TRBV6-5, the J gene TRBJ2-5; the match to TRBD1 covers 11 bases. V lost 5 bases and J lost 7; bases outside the gene matches: 3. Germline CDR1 is MNHEY and CDR2 is SVGAGI. CDR3 length: 13 residues. The CDR3 sequence is CASSTGTGGTQYF. The CDR3 DNA sequence: TGTGCCAGCAGTACCGGGACAGGGGGGACCCAGTACTTC.

This clone was seen just once. V gene TRBV11-2 combines with J gene TRBJ2-5; 11 nucleotides match TRBD2. The CDR3 has 16 residues. The germline V gene has CDR1 SGHAT and CDR2 FQNNGV. Trimming at V came to 0 bases and at J to 7 bases, leaving 7 bases not matched to a gene. CDR3 DNA sequence: TGTGCCAGCAGCTTAGATCGGGCTAGCGGGGGGAGGACCCAGTACTTC. It translates to CASSLDRASGGRTQYF.

The chain is built from TRBV29-1 and TRBJ2-5, with a possible D match to TRBD2 (6 bases). V shed 4 bases and J shed 3 bases, with 6 bases lying between them. This CDR3 comprises 11 residues. CDR1 SQVTM and CDR2 ANQGSEA come from the germline V gene. The CDR3 reads CSVGGEETQYF. The CDR3 region has the DNA TGCAGCGTTGGGGGGGAAGAGACCCAGTACTTC.

The V call is TRBV4-1, the J call TRBJ2-1, with 7 bases lining up with TRBD2. Germline-derived CDR1 and CDR2 are MGHRA and YSYEKL. This CDR3 is built from 15 residues. V lost 0 bases to trimming and J lost 7 bases; unmatched junction nucleotides: 6. The CDR3 loop reads CASSQEGLSSNEQFF. CDR3 DNA: TGCGCCAGCAGCCAAGAGGGACTATCTTCTAATGAGCAGTTCTTC.

The J gene is TRBJ1-6, the V gene TRBV5-1, with D uncertain. Trimming stripped 0 bases from V and 0 bases from J, with 13 bases between. The CDR3 extends over 18 amino acids. The V gene's germline CDR1 is SGHRS and CDR2 YFSETQ. The CDR3 loop is CASSLGKGVNSYNSPLHF. CDR3 bases: TGCGCCAGCAGCTTGGGGAAGGGAGTCAACTCCTATAATTCACCCCTCCACTTT. Combining the CDR3 with reference TRBV5-1 and TRBJ1-6 gives the whole variable domain KAGVTQTPRYLIKTRGQQVTLSCSPISGHRSVSWYQQTPGQGLQFLFEYFSETQRNKGNFPGRFSGRQFSNSRSEMNVSTLELGDSALYLCASSLGKGVNSYNSPLHFGNGTRLTVT.

The rearrangement joins TRBV10-3 to TRBJ1-2; 12 bases line up with TRBD1. Germline values: CDR1 ENHRY, CDR2 SYGVKD. The CDR3 covers 14 residues. V lost 7 bases, J lost 3 bases, and 3 bases stayed unmatched. CDR3 in DNA: TGTGCCATCAAGGGACAGGGGGCTCACTATGGCTACACCTTC. Translated: CAIKGQGAHYGYTF.

The chain carries TRBV4-1 and TRBJ1-6, with TRBD1 identical over 9 bases. The CDR3 loop spans 17 amino acids. Trimming removed 0 bases from V and 9 bases from J; junction bases left unmatched: 9. Germline V gene data show CDR1 as MGHRA and CDR2 as YSYEKL. DNA of the CDR3: TGCGCCAGCAGCCAAGATCCCTCCGGGACAGGGTTTTCACCCCTCCACTTT. Translating it yields CASSQDPSGTGFSPLHF.

Of note for this clone: The sample carries other DNA sequences with the same CDR3. This chain connects TRBV5-6 to TRBJ1-5; the D gene is possibly TRBD1 (5 bases). The V and J ends lost 4 bases and 2 bases respectively, with 13 bases between them. The CDR3 sequence is 15 residues long. Germline V gives CDR1 SGHDT, CDR2 YYEEEE. The CDR3 bases are TGTGCCAGCAGCCTCCGGGGGTATGGCAATCAGCCCCAGCATTTT. Translated: CASSLRGYGNQPQHF.

V usage is TRBV4-1 and J usage is TRBJ1-4; tentatively, D is TRBD1 (5 bases). The V gene lost 6 bases and the J gene lost 10 bases, with 12 bases spanning the gap. This CDR3 is built from 12 residues. The germline V gene has CDR1 MGHRA and CDR2 YSYEKL. This CDR3 is CASREGSGKLFF. CDR3 DNA: TGCGCCAGCAGGGAGGGGTCGGGAAAACTGTTTTTT.

This chain joins TRBV6-5 and TRBJ2-5; D might be TRBD1 (5 bases). CDR1 and CDR2 from the germline V gene are MNHEY and SVGAGI. Trimming shortened V by 4 bases and J by 4 bases, and 16 bases separated the two germline ends. The length of the CDR3 is 15 residues. The chain's CDR3 is CASSFSGPRGETQYF. Written as DNA, the CDR3 is TGTGCCAGCAGTTTTTCCGGTCCTAGGGGAGAGACCCAGTACTTC.

The chain carries TRBV25-1 and TRBJ1-2; D remains unclear. The length of the CDR3 is 13 residues. Germline V gene data show CDR1 as MGHDK and CDR2 as SYGVNS. The V end was cut by 6 bases, the J end by 3 bases, with 11 bases between. The CDR3 region is CASRDHGYYGYTF. The CDR3 DNA is TGTGCCAGCAGAGATCACGGGTACTATGGCTACACCTTC.

This clone has only one observation. The V gene is TRBV19, the J gene TRBJ1-5; D may be TRBD1 (5 bases). V lost 11 bases and J lost 4, with 6 bases in between. Germline CDR1 LNHDA, CDR2 SQIVND (reference sequence). The CDR3 has 10 amino acids. The CDR3 loop is CAGGNQPQHF. CDR3 nucleotides: TGTGCCGGGGGGAATCAGCCCCAGCATTTT. Looking up the rest from reference TRBV19 and TRBJ1-5 gives the full variable domain: DGGITQSPKYLFRKEGQNVTLSCEQNLNHDAMYWYRQDPGQGLRLIYYSQIVNDFQKGDIAEGYSVSREKKESFPLTVTSAQKNPTAFYLCAGGNQPQHFGDGTRLSIL.

This chain uses TRBV4-1 with TRBJ1-5, with D possibly matching TRBD1 (6 bases). The germline V gene has CDR1 MGHRA and CDR2 YSYEKL. The CDR3 spans 13 residues. Trimming shortened V by 1 base and J by 6 bases, and 7 bases separated the two germline ends. In DNA form, the CDR3 reads TGCGCCAGCAGCCAAGTAGGGGGTCAGCCCCAGCATTTT. This encodes CASSQVGGQPQHF.

This clone was recorded a few times. The chain joins TRBV5-4 to TRBJ2-7; a weak D match, TRBD1 (5 bases). This CDR3 region has 13 residues. From germline, CDR1 is SGHNT and CDR2 YYREEE (reference sequence). Deletions cut 2 bases from V and 6 bases from J, with 12 bases between. This CDR3 is CASSFPGSPEQYF. Here the CDR3 DNA reads TGTGCCAGCAGCTTCCCAGGGTCTCCCGAGCAGTACTTC.

This chain uses TRBV6-5 with TRBJ1-1; D is undetermined. V gave up 2 bases and J gave up 4 bases, with 5 bases separating them. From germline, CDR1 is MNHEY and CDR2 SVGAGI. The CDR3 loop spans 12 amino acids. The CDR3 sequence: CASSYGSTEAFF. The CDR3 DNA reads as TGTGCCAGCAGTTACGGCAGCACTGAAGCTTTCTTT.

This chain joins TRBV4-3 and TRBJ1-1, with unresolved D. Trimming removed 0 bases from V and 3 bases from J, with 8 bases in between. The CDR3 sequence is 14 residues long. CDR1 and CDR2 from the germline V gene are LGHNA and YSLEER. The DNA for the CDR3 is TGCGCCAGCAGCCAAGAAGTTCTAGACACTGAAGCTTTCTTT. Translated: CASSQEVLDTEAFF.

The V gene is TRBV27, the J gene TRBJ2-5; D may be TRBD1 (6 bases). The DNA end favors TRBJ2-7, so the J call may be wrong. This CDR3 comprises 15 residues. Germline-derived CDR1 and CDR2 are MNHEY and SMNVEV (reference sequence). In DNA, the CDR3 is TGTGCCAGCAGAACTCTAACAGGGTCTCCCTACGAGCAGTACTTC. Translating gives CASRTLTGSPYEQYF.

This chain joins TRBV5-1 and TRBJ2-5; TRBD2 agrees at 13 bases. CDR1 is SGHRS, CDR2 YFSETQ, per germline. CDR3 size: 17 residues. J lost 7 bases, V lost 0 bases, and 9 bases had no gene match. The CDR3 DNA sequence: TGCGCCAGCAGCTTGGAACTAGCGGGGGGGCCATTGGGGACCCAGTACTTC. Translated, it gives CASSLELAGGPLGTQYF.

This clone was detected only a few times. The gene calls are TRBV10-3 and TRBJ2-2, with TRBD2 identical over 15 bases. In germline, CDR1 is ENHRY, CDR2 SYGVKD. V dropped 4 bases and J dropped 2; count of bases not matched to a gene: 2. There are 17 residues in the CDR3. This chain's CDR3 is CAISGTSGGANTGELFF. CDR3 bases: TGTGCCATCAGTGGGACTAGCGGGGGGGCCAACACCGGGGAGCTGTTTTTT.

The chain combines TRBV30 with TRBJ1-4, with unresolved D. The ends were cut back, 2 bases at V and 0 bases at J, with 7 bases in the middle. The CDR3 consists of 14 residues. CDR1 and CDR2 from the germline V gene are GTSNPN and SVGIG (reference sequence). As DNA, the CDR3 is TGTGCCTGGAGTCCCCTTGCAACTAATGAAAAACTGTTTTTT. Translation: CAWSPLATNEKLFF.

The gene calls are TRBV7-7 and TRBJ2-3; TRBD1 agrees at 9 bases. The CDR3 runs to 15 residues. The germline CDR1 and CDR2 sequences are SSHAT and FNYEAQ (reference sequence). Trimming cost V 5 bases and J 4 bases; bases outside gene matches: 7. The chain's CDR3 is CASSQGWDRADTQYF. The CDR3 nucleotides read TGTGCCAGCAGCCAGGGCTGGGACAGGGCAGATACGCAGTATTTT.

CDR3 amino acids: CASSGTGNSPLHF. CDR3 nucleotide sequence: TGCGCCAGCTCCGGGACAGGGAATTCACCCCTCCACTTT. The chain employs TRBV5-1 and TRBJ1-6; 9 bases agree with TRBD1. With 7 bases clipped from V and 7 bases from J, the junction kept 3 bases outside the gene matches. Germline-derived CDR1 and CDR2 are SGHRS and YFSETQ. CDR3 length equals 13 residues. The complete variable domain, with remaining parts taken from reference TRBV5-1 and TRBJ1-6, reads KAGVTQTPRYLIKTRGQQVTLSCSPISGHRSVSWYQQTPGQGLQFLFEYFSETQRNKGNFPGRFSGRQFSNSRSEMNVSTLELGDSALYLCASSGTGNSPLHFGNGTRLTVT.

This chain links TRBV4-1 with TRBJ2-7, with 7 bases lining up with TRBD1. J gave up 7 bases and V 4 bases, and 10 bases lay outside the gene matches. CDR1 and CDR2 (germline): MGHRA, YSYEKL. This CDR3 spans 14 amino acids. The CDR3 reads CASSPPEGAWEQYF. As DNA, the CDR3 is TGCGCCAGCAGCCCTCCAGAGGGGGCTTGGGAGCAGTACTTC.

This clone was found once. The chain uses TRBV7-2 and TRBJ1-2, with 7 bases lining up with TRBD1. Germline V CDR1 and CDR2: SGHTA, FQGNSA. Trimming at V came to 5 bases and at J to 4 bases, leaving 7 bases not matched to a gene. This CDR3 has 14 residues. CDR3 coding DNA: TGTGCCAGCAGCCTGGACAGGACCTCCTATGGCTACACCTTC. This encodes CASSLDRTSYGYTF.

J is TRBJ2-1 and V is TRBV5-1; D perhaps matches TRBD1 (5 bases). The V end was cut by 4 bases, the J end by 5 bases, with 10 bases between. There are 13 residues in the CDR3. Per germline, CDR1 SGHRS and CDR2 YFSETQ. Here the CDR3 DNA reads TGCGCCAGCAGCCAGGGTCGGGACAATGAGCAGTTCTTC. Amino acid sequence: CASSQGRDNEQFF.

The chain combines TRBV7-8 with TRBJ2-5; D is possibly TRBD2 (6 bases). CDR1 SGHVS and CDR2 FQNEAQ come from the germline V gene. Trimming took off 4 bases at V and 4 bases at J, with 10 bases between the two ends. The CDR3 loop spans 13 amino acids. The CDR3 DNA follows: TGTGCCAGCAGCTCCTCTAGCGTAGAGACCCAGTACTTC. Amino acid sequence: CASSSSSVETQYF.

This clone was counted only a few times. The chain is built from TRBV2 and TRBJ1-5; D is unresolved. The CDR3 contains 13 residues. Germline V lookup: CDR1 SNHLY, CDR2 FYNNEI. The germline V and J ends were trimmed by 5 bases and 7 bases, with 12 bases remaining between them. The CDR3 here is CASSPGLTQPQHF. The CDR3 region has the DNA TGTGCCAGCAGTCCGGGTTTGACCCAGCCCCAGCATTTT. The full variable domain, its missing parts supplied by reference TRBV2 and TRBJ1-5, is EPEVTQTPSHQVTQMGQEVILRCVPISNHLYFYWYRQILGQKVEFLVSFYNNEISEKSEIFDDQFSVERPDGSNFTLKIRSTKLEDSAMYFCASSPGLTQPQHFGDGTRLSIL.